The sequence of this T cell receptor beta chain was determined in a study of shared T cell receptors in the human thymus. V lost 6 bases to trimming and J lost 10 bases, with 19 bases between them. The CDR3 extends over 13 amino acids. Germline values: CDR1 MNHEY, CDR2 SMNVEV (reference sequence). The protocol was immunoSEQ multiplex PCR, while the TCRdb copy is restricted to in-frame clones and leaves out a portion. Among under 700,000 clones listed, approximately 80% were seen once. This clone was counted between two and nine times. The data also belong to a second study, concerning human thymus T cells. That report notes: Thymic tissue was derived from resections collected during corrective heart surgery.

The receptor's source is a boy less than two years old with a congenital heart defect. Sequences were obtained from thymocytes. The rearrangement uses TRBV27 and TRBJ2-7; maybe TRBD2 (5 bases). The CDR3 spells CASSPPSPGEQYF. CDR3 DNA sequence: TGTGCCAGCAGCCCCCCCTCACCCGGGGAACAGTACTTC.